This TCR beta chain was identified during a study of Graves' ophthalmopathy and Graves' hyperthyroidism. Whole-study results and caveats: With a specificity of around 77% and a sensitivity of 70% to 71%, the model predicted ophthalmopathy progression. Thyroid clonotypes that were expanded above 0.001 frequency mostly also appeared in blood.

As regards this clonotype: Its antigen is not identified.

V lost 6 bases to trimming and J lost 2 bases, with 17 bases between them. Germline V lookup: CDR1 LNHDA, CDR2 SQIVND (reference sequence). The CDR3 runs 15 residues. The study amplified TCR beta CDR3 regions using RNA transcripts. The authors performed first-round RT-PCR with HTBI primers and then a second-round multiplex PCR. In TCRdb, the multiplex PCR reads were re-called with MiXCR into one record per CDR3 protein. Of 1 million to 1.3 million distinct CDR3 sequences detected, about 40% appear once; the ten largest clones hold 11%. Excluded: other autoimmune disease, uncontrolled infection, pregnancy or lactation. Establishment of the diagnosis relied upon clinical symptoms, serum thyroxine, TRAb, thyroid ultrasound and orbital computed tomography.

Sequencing was done on a sample of peripheral blood or thyroid tissue (not recorded which). The V and J genes are TRBV19 and TRBJ2-7; no definite D call. This sequence was found in an adult man with Graves' hyperthyroidism. CDR3: CASSRKATDPYEQYF. The CDR3 DNA reads as TGTGCCAGTAGCCGCAAGGCTACAGACCCCTACGAGCAGTACTTC.